This T cell receptor beta chain derives from a study of control samples from healthy donors and cancer patients. Profiled with immunoSEQ multiplex PCR; TCRdb holds only in-frame clones, not every one. Among 150,000 or so clones listed, 70% to 90% were seen once. The sequenced material came from blood. This TCR came from a young man in good health.

The CDR3 sequence is CSVEMGARIEEQYF. DNA for the CDR3: TGCAGCGTTGAAATGGGGGCCCGGATAGAAGAGCAGTACTTC. The V call is TRBV29-1, the J call TRBJ2-7; tentative D call: TRBD1 (6 bases). This CDR3 has 14 residues. Germline V lookup: CDR1 SQVTM, CDR2 ANQGSEA. Trimming left V 2 bases short and J 7 bases short, with 18 bases between.